This T cell receptor (beta chain) was recovered during a study of identical twins. The table lists this clonotype with a few counts. Its antigen is not identified. A template switching step contributed a universal primer site, while unique molecular identifiers were present in the cDNA. TCRdb used MiXCR to reprocess the 5' RACE reads, holding one entry per CDR3 protein. The data contain about 890,000 distinct CDR3 sequences, roughly 12% of them singletons. Study-wide points: While abundant cord blood beta clonotypes carried fewer insertions, memory repertoires showed no such pattern. In monozygotic twins, models underestimated the sharing of out-of-frame TCR alpha.

The CDR3 sequence is 14 residues long. The J segment lost 2 bases and the V segment lost 5 bases, leaving 5 bases of the junction unmatched. CDR1 is SSHAT, CDR2 FNYEAQ, per germline (reference sequence). These data are also associated with another study on yellow fever vaccine responses in identical twins.

This sequence originates from a young woman in good health. The chain combines TRBV7-7 with TRBJ2-5; 7 bases fit TRBD2. The sample consisted of PBMCs. CDR3 residues: CASSPLAVQETQYF. CDR3 bases: TGTGCCAGCAGCCCGCTAGCGGTACAAGAGACCCAGTACTTC.